These T cell receptor beta chains were read from a single sample in a study of T cells in tuberculosis. The repertoire was sequenced with immunoSEQ multiplex PCR; TCRdb's copy has only in-frame clones and lacks some. The data hold fewer than 35,000 clones, with less than 97% observed a single time. Material: PBMCs. These receptor sequences come from a donor aged 10-29 years with latent tuberculosis or without tuberculosis infection. Both conserved end residues are part of each CDR3. The D gene is left open where the match is weak. Expanded clones are given a class, and other clones once, few, many or no size at all.

d_gene	abundance	v_gene	j_gene	CDR3nt	CDR3aa
TRBD2	NA	TRBV15	TRBJ2-5	TGTGCCACCAGCAGAGACCAGACTAGCGGACAAGAGACCCAGTACTTC	CATSRDQTSGQETQYF
TRBD2	once	TRBV9	TRBJ2-3	TGTGCCAGCAGCAGAGAACTAGCGGGGGGTTTGAATACGCAGTATTTT	CASSRELAGGLNTQYF
TRBD2	NA	TRBV5-6	TRBJ2-1	TGTGCCAGCAGCTTTGCGGGGAGGGTGAAGGTCGAGCAGTTCTTC	CASSFAGRVKVEQFF
TRBD2	NA	TRBV5-1	TRBJ2-1	TGCGCCAGCAATTCCGGGACTAACAATGAGCAGTTCTTC	CASNSGTNNEQFF
TRBD2	NA	TRBV6-5	TRBJ2-4	TGTGCCAGCAATATAGCGGGAGGGGGCATTCAGTACTTC	CASNIAGGGIQYF
NA	NA	TRBV7-9	TRBJ1-2	TGTGCCAGCAGCCTCGGAACGGGGTATGGCTACACCTTC	CASSLGTGYGYTF
TRBD2	NA	TRBV27	TRBJ2-7	TGTGCCAGCAGTTTATCGTTTCGGGGGCTAGCGGGCGCCTACGAGCAGTACTTC	CASSLSFRGLAGAYEQYF
TRBD1	NA	TRBV6-5	TRBJ1-2	TGTGCCAGCAGTTGGGACAATAGACAGGGAGGCTACACCTTC	CASSWDNRQGGYTF
TRBD1	NA	TRBV5-1	TRBJ2-3	TGCGCCAGCAGATTCTCCGGCGGGACAGGGAGCACAGATACGCAGTATTTT	CASRFSGGTGSTDTQYF
NA	NA	TRBV2	TRBJ2-7	TGTGCCAGCGGAAGGGGGTACGAGCAGTACTTC	CASGRGYEQYF
NA	NA	TRBV6-1	TRBJ1-5	TGTGCCAGCAGTACCAGGGGAGGGAATCAGCCCCAGCATTTT	CASSTRGGNQPQHF
TRBD1	NA	TRBV5-4	TRBJ1-6	TGTGCCAGCAGCCGAAACAGGGGTGAATCACCCCTCCACTTT	CASSRNRGESPLHF
NA	NA	TRBV29-1	TRBJ1-2	TGCAGCGTTGAAGGTACAGGGGGCTACACCTTC	CSVEGTGGYTF
TRBD2	once	TRBV7-3	TRBJ2-3	TGTGCCAGCAGCCCCGGATCAGCGGGGCTCACAGATACGCAGTATTTT	CASSPGSAGLTDTQYF
TRBD2	NA	TRBV5-4	TRBJ2-2	TGTGCCAGCAGCTTGGATCTAGCGGGATCCGGGGAGCTGTTTTTT	CASSLDLAGSGELFF
NA	NA	TRBV6-6	TRBJ1-4	TGTGCCAGCAGTCAACCGCAGGGAACTAATGAAAAACTGTTTTTT	CASSQPQGTNEKLFF
TRBD1	once	TRBV7-2	TRBJ1-2	TGTGCCAGCAGCTTAGCGAGGGACAGGACCTATGGCTACACCTTC	CASSLARDRTYGYTF
TRBD2	large	TRBV5-1	TRBJ2-1	TGCGCCAGCAGCTTGGTGGCTAGCGGGAGCCTTATCTACAATGAGCAGTTCTTC	CASSLVASGSLIYNEQFF
TRBD2	NA	TRBV12-5	TRBJ2-1	TGTGCTAGTGGTCCGGGACTAGCGGGAGTGGAGCAGTTCTTC	CASGPGLAGVEQFF
TRBD1	NA	TRBV7-9	TRBJ2-7	TGTGCCAGCAGCTTAGTGGACAGGGCGAACGAGCAGTACTTC	CASSLVDRANEQYF
NA	NA	TRBV5-8	TRBJ1-1	TGTGCCAGCAGCTCTCTGACAGGAATTTTTAAAGCTTTCTTT	CASSSLTGIFKAFF
NA	NA	TRBV4-1	TRBJ1-2	TGCGCCAGCAGCCAAGATCTCATACAAGGGAGGACCTATGGCTACACCTTC	CASSQDLIQGRTYGYTF
NA	NA	TRBV9	TRBJ1-3	TGTGCCAGCAGCCCCCCGACGGGACATGGAAACACCATATATTTT	CASSPPTGHGNTIYF
TRBD2	NA	TRBV13	TRBJ2-1	TGTGCCAGCAACCAGGGACTAGCGGGGTACAATGAGCAGTTCTTC	CASNQGLAGYNEQFF
NA	once	TRBV7-8	TRBJ2-7	TGTGCCAGCAGTCAAAGGAGGGAAACATACGAGCAGTACTTC	CASSQRRETYEQYF
NA	NA	TRBV21-1	TRBJ2-3	TGTGCCAGCAGCAAAGCCGCGGCTCACCATCTCACAGATACGCAGTATTTT	CASSKAAAHHLTDTQYF
TRBD1	once	TRBV2	TRBJ1-5	TGTGCCAGCAGTGAAAGCGGTGGAGGGGGCGGTCAGCCCCAGCATTTT	CASSESGGGGGQPQHF
TRBD2	NA	TRBV19	TRBJ2-3	TGTGCCAGTACCCTAGACCACGGACTAGCGGGGGGAACTAGCACAGATACGCAGTATTTT	CASTLDHGLAGGTSTDTQYF